Below, 7 T cell receptor beta chains from the same sample are listed, as sequenced in a study of shared clonotypes between healthy human individuals. Sequencing was performed with immunoSEQ multiplex PCR; in TCRdb, only in-frame clones are kept and a portion is missing. The table records around 2.1 million clones, roughly 91% of them present only once. Naive CD8 isolation took CD45RO-negative cells positively selected for CCR7 and excluded terminally differentiated effector memory CD45RA+ cells. Sequenced input: naive CD8+ T cells from PBMCs. The receptors come from a man younger than 30 in good health. Some clones in this sample may be carry-over from other donors' samples.

The chain carries TRBV28 and TRBJ2-1, with D perhaps TRBD1 or TRBD2 (5 bases each). The germline V and J ends were trimmed by 7 bases and 4 bases, with 14 bases remaining between them. CDR1 and CDR2 (germline): MDHEN, SYDVKM. The CDR3 loop spans 14 amino acids. The CDR3 nucleotides read TGTGCCAGCACCCCCTTGGGGGTTTACAATGAGCAGTTCTTC. Its protein is CASTPLGVYNEQFF.

This chain connects TRBV28 to TRBJ1-5, with D perhaps matching TRBD1 (5 bases). CDR1 is MDHEN and CDR2 is SYDVKM in the germline V gene. Trimming took 5 bases from V and 4 from J, leaving 21 bases between them. This CDR3 is 17 amino acids long. CDR3 residues: CASSPRPRQKFNQPQHF. Written as DNA, the CDR3 is TGTGCCAGCAGTCCTAGACCCCGACAGAAATTTAATCAGCCCCAGCATTTT. The full variable domain, in which reference TRBV28 and TRBJ1-5 provide the parts outside the CDR3, is DVKVTQSSRYLVKRTGEKVFLECVQDMDHENMFWYRQDPGLGLRLIYFSYDVKMKEKGDIPEGYSVSREKKERFSLILESASTNQTSMYLCASSPRPRQKFNQPQHFGDGTRLSIL.

The chain joins TRBV12-5 to TRBJ1-2; D is possibly TRBD1 (5 bases). Germline assignment: CDR1 LGHNT and CDR2 FRNRAP. This CDR3 is 13 amino acids long. The germline V and J ends were trimmed by 2 bases and 7 bases, with 11 bases remaining between them. The CDR3 here is CASGLSGRSGYTF. The CDR3 DNA is TGTGCTAGTGGTTTGTCGGGGCGGAGTGGCTACACCTTC.

The CDR3 bases are TGTGCCAGCAGCACAAACCCCAGGGCAGGGAGCACCTTC. Amino acid sequence: CASSTNPRAGSTF. V gene TRBV7-3 combines with J gene TRBJ1-2, with D perhaps matching TRBD1 (5 bases). Germline CDR1 reads SGHTA; CDR2 reads FQGTGA. CDR3 length: 13 residues. V was shortened by 5 bases and J by 13 bases, with 20 bases between the two germline ends.

The gene calls are TRBV27 and TRBJ2-7; 9 bases match TRBD1. Per germline, CDR1 MNHEY and CDR2 SMNVEV (reference sequence). V was clipped by 2 bases and J by 4 bases; unmatched bases: 6. The CDR3 length is 15 residues. The CDR3 is CASSLSTGGRYEQYF. In nucleotides, the CDR3 is TGTGCCAGCAGTTTAAGCACAGGGGGCAGGTACGAGCAGTACTTC.

The chain recombines TRBV2 with TRBJ1-2; D not resolved. Germline CDR1 reads SNHLY; CDR2 reads FYNNEI. Deletions cut 3 bases from V and 10 bases from J, with 18 bases between. The CDR3 is 14 amino acids. The CDR3 loop is CASSEMLSAGSYTF. The DNA of the CDR3 is TGTGCCAGCAGTGAGATGTTATCGGCTGGGTCCTACACCTTC.

V usage is TRBV15 and J usage is TRBJ2-7; D possibly corresponds to TRBD1 (6 bases). Germline-derived CDR1 and CDR2 are LNHNV and YYDKDF (reference sequence). CDR3 length: 14 amino acids. Trimming took 4 bases from V and 5 from J, leaving 15 bases between them. Here the CDR3 DNA reads TGTGCCACCAGCAACTGGGACATCAAGGACGAGCAGTACTTC. This translates into CATSNWDIKDEQYF.